These T cell receptor beta chains were read from a single sample in a study of blood T cell repertoires in COVID-19. Some clones are missing from TCRdb's copy, which holds only in-frame ones; the method was immunoSEQ multiplex PCR. Here the sample spans roughly 140,000 clones, about 82% being singletons. Sequencing used peripheral blood. The origin of the receptors is a woman aged 40 to 55 with active or convalescent COVID-19. CDR3s include the opening cysteine and the closing phenylalanine or tryptophan. The D gene is left open where the match is weak. A clone size is listed for some rows: how often the clone was seen (once, few, many), or a class if it is expanded.

D | J | size | V | DNA | CDR3
. | TRBJ2-2 | . | TRBV7-8 | TGTGCCAGCAGCGCACAGGCAGTTTTAACCGGGGAGCTGTTTTTT | CASSAQAVLTGELFF
TRBD1 | TRBJ2-6 | . | TRBV5-6 | TGTGCCAGCAGCGGGCTGACAGGGACCTACTCTGGGGCCAACGTCCTGACTTTC | CASSGLTGTYSGANVLTF
. | TRBJ1-1 | . | TRBV5-5 | TGTGCCAGCCCAGCTTGGGCCGATGCGGGGGAAAAAGCTTTCTTT | CASPAWADAGEKAFF
TRBD1 | TRBJ1-5 | . | TRBV5-1 | TGCGCCAGCAGCTTGGAGACAGGGGGCAATCAGCCCCAGCATTTT | CASSLETGGNQPQHF
TRBD2 | TRBJ2-1 | . | TRBV19 | TGTGCCAGTAGTATCCCAGCGGGGGTCTCCTACAATGAGCAGTTCTTC | CASSIPAGVSYNEQFF
TRBD1 | TRBJ1-6 | . | TRBV18 | TGTGCCAGCTCACTGGGACAGAGAGGTTCACCCCTCCACTTT | CASSLGQRGSPLHF
. | TRBJ2-6 | . | TRBV10-3 | TGTGCCATCAGCGATCGCCACAGGGCTGGGGCCAACGTCCTGACTTTC | CAISDRHRAGANVLTF
. | TRBJ1-3 | few | TRBV18 | TGTGCCAGCTCACCGGGACAACTCTCTGGAAACACCATATATTTT | CASSPGQLSGNTIYF
. | TRBJ2-2 | . | TRBV11-3 | TGTGCCAGCAGCTCTCCTGTGTCCTCCGGCGGGGAGCTGTTTTTT | CASSSPVSSGGELFF
TRBD2 | TRBJ2-3 | . | TRBV9 | TGTGCCAGCAGCTCCACGGGACTAGCGGGAGGGGATACGCAGTATTTT | CASSSTGLAGGDTQYF
. | TRBJ2-7 | . | TRBV27 | TGTGCCAGCAGTTTCGGACAGATCTCCTACGAGCAGTACTTC | CASSFGQISYEQYF
. | TRBJ1-1 | . | TRBV28 | TGTGCCAGCAGTTTATCAGAGGGACAAAAGAACACTGAAGCTTTCTTT | CASSLSEGQKNTEAFF
TRBD1 | TRBJ2-6 | . | TRBV4-3 | TGCGCCAGCAGCCAAGAGGTACAGGGGTTTTCTTCTGGGGCCAACGTCCTGACTTTC | CASSQEVQGFSSGANVLTF
. | TRBJ1-2 | . | TRBV6-2/TRBV6-3 | TGTGCCAGCAGTTACGGCAGGCGATCACTTAACTATGGCTACACCTTC | CASSYGRRSLNYGYTF
. | TRBJ1-5 | . | TRBV7-9 | TGTGCCAGCAGCTTAGCGATACAGGGCGAACAGCCCCAGCATTTT | CASSLAIQGEQPQHF
. | TRBJ1-5 | . | TRBV6-5 | TGTGCCAGCAGTTACTCGCGGTCGAGCAATCAGCCCCAGCATTTT | CASSYSRSSNQPQHF
. | TRBJ1-2 | . | TRBV5-4 | TGTGCCAGCAGCTTGGGACGGCCGGGGGACTATGGCTACACCTTC | CASSLGRPGDYGYTF
. | TRBJ1-2 | few | TRBV21-1 | TGTGCCAGCAGCGGACTAAACTATGGCTACACCTTC | CASSGLNYGYTF
. | TRBJ2-2 | . | TRBV19 | TGTGCCAGCCAGAAGGGGGGGGCGGGCACCGGGGAGCTGTTTTTT | CASQKGGAGTGELFF
. | TRBJ1-6 | . | TRBV4-3 | TGCGCCGGCAGCCAAGACATGGCCGTTCTCCACTTT | CAGSQDMAVLHF
TRBD1 | TRBJ1-4 | . | TRBV5-4 | TGTGCCAGCAGCCGGGGACAGGGAAGTTTGGAAAAACTGTTTTTT | CASSRGQGSLEKLFF
. | TRBJ1-1 | . | TRBV10-1 | TGCGCCAGCAGCCCCCGGGGGGTCGGGCACACTGAAGCTTTCTTT | CASSPRGVGHTEAFF
TRBD1 | TRBJ1-6 | . | TRBV27 | TGTGCCAGCAGTTCTTACAGGGGCCCTAATTCACCCCTCCACTTT | CASSSYRGPNSPLHF
. | TRBJ1-5 | . | TRBV7-2 | TGTGCCAGCAGATTTAGCGGGATAAGCAATCAGCCCCAGCATTTT | CASRFSGISNQPQHF
. | TRBJ2-7 | . | TRBV14 | TGTGCCAGCAGCCAAGGAGTAGTTCAGCAGTACTTC | CASSQGVVQQYF
TRBD1 | TRBJ1-2 | . | TRBV29-1 | TGCAGCGTTCGACAGGGGGCAAGGTATGGCTACACCTTC | CSVRQGARYGYTF
. | TRBJ2-7 | once | TRBV2 | TGTGCCAGCAGTGAAGCGCTCGGGGGTCAGTACGAGCAGTACTTC | CASSEALGGQYEQYF
TRBD1 | TRBJ1-4 | . | TRBV28 | TGTGCCAGCACCACCGGTGGGACAGTGAGGAATGAAAAACTGTTTTTT | CASTTGGTVRNEKLFF
TRBD1 | TRBJ1-1 | . | TRBV19 | TGTGCCAGTAGTATAATCACAGGGGGCCTGAACACTGAAGCTTTCTTT | CASSIITGGLNTEAFF
TRBD1 | TRBJ1-3 | . | TRBV27 | TGTGCCAGCAGCCCTTCACAGGGGGAGGACTCTGGAAACACCATATATTTT | CASSPSQGEDSGNTIYF
. | TRBJ1-1 | . | TRBV6-5 | TGTGCCAGCAGGCGGGCGCCGGCTGAAGCTTTCTTT | CASRRAPAEAFF
TRBD1 | TRBJ1-6 | . | TRBV9 | TGTGCCAGCAGCGGACCGGGACAGGGGTCTAATTCACCCCTCCACTTT | CASSGPGQGSNSPLHF
TRBD1 | TRBJ1-1 | . | TRBV15 | TGTGCCACCAGCAGAGATGGCAGGGGGCGGTTGAGGTACACTGAAGCTTTCTTT | CATSRDGRGRLRYTEAFF
. | TRBJ2-7 | . | TRBV11-2 | TGTGCCAGCAGCCCCATCACTGGGACATACGAGCAGTACTTC | CASSPITGTYEQYF
. | TRBJ2-4 | . | TRBV28 | TGTGCCAGCAGTGGGTTAAGGAGACTAGACAGAGCCAAAAACATTCAGTACTTC | CASSGLRRLDRAKNIQYF
TRBD1 | TRBJ1-3 | . | TRBV19 | TGTGCCAGTAGTGAAGCCCACCGACAGGGTATCTCTGGAAACACCATATATTTT | CASSEAHRQGISGNTIYF
. | TRBJ1-2 | once | TRBV5-1 | TGCGCCAGCAGCTTGGACCCCCTGCCCAGTGGCTACACCTTC | CASSLDPLPSGYTF
. | TRBJ1-5 | once | TRBV27 | TGTGCCAGCAGTTTAAGACAGGATCAGCCCCAGCATTTT | CASSLRQDQPQHF
TRBD2 | TRBJ2-1 | . | TRBV5-1 | TGCGCCAGCAGCTTGGCCCACGTCGGGTCCGGGACTACGAGAAGCTCCTACAATGAGCAGTTCTTC | CASSLAHVGSGTTRSSYNEQFF
TRBD1 | TRBJ2-2 | . | TRBV27 | TGTGCCAGCAGTTTGGGGAGTGGGACAGAGGAAGAAACCGGGGAGCTGTTTTTT | CASSLGSGTEEETGELFF
. | TRBJ1-1 | once | TRBV19 | TGTGCCAGTACCCCCTGGGGCAGGGCGAACACTGAAGCTTTCTTT | CASTPWGRANTEAFF
. | TRBJ1-4 | . | TRBV7-6 | TGTGCCGGAGGAGTACCAGACGCAACTAATGAAAAACTGTTTTTT | CAGGVPDATNEKLFF
TRBD2 | TRBJ2-5 | . | TRBV28 | TGTGCCAGCAGTTTCCGCGGGAGGGAGACCCAGTACTTC | CASSFRGRETQYF
. | TRBJ2-5 | once | TRBV6-5 | TGTGCCAGCAGTCTCCGGGGTCACCAAGAGACCCAGTACTTC | CASSLRGHQETQYF
. | TRBJ2-3 | . | TRBV24-1 | TGTGCCACCAGCTTACAGGGACCTCAGGGGCAGTATTTT | CATSLQGPQGQYF
. | TRBJ1-3 | few | TRBV7-2 | TGTGCCAGCAGCTTGGCAACAGGGTTTGGAAACACCATATATTTT | CASSLATGFGNTIYF
TRBD1 | TRBJ1-4 | . | TRBV19 | TGTGCCAGTAGTACTACAGGGGTAGGAGAAAAACTGTTTTTT | CASSTTGVGEKLFF
TRBD1 | TRBJ2-2 | . | TRBV19 | TGTGCCAGTAGTATAGCTGGGACAGGGGGCCTCACCGGGGAGCTGTTTTTT | CASSIAGTGGLTGELFF
TRBD2 | TRBJ2-1 | . | TRBV27 | TGTGCCAGCAGTTTAATTGGTAGCGGGGGGTTAAGGATCTTC | CASSLIGSGGLRIF
TRBD1 | TRBJ1-4 | . | TRBV19 | TGTGCCAGTAGTAGACCGGGACAGGGGTGGGAAAAACTGTTTTTT | CASSRPGQGWEKLFF
. | TRBJ1-5 | . | TRBV30 | TGTGCCTGGAGCACCGGGACTTCTAGCAATCAGCCCCAGCATTTT | CAWSTGTSSNQPQHF
. | TRBJ1-5 | once | TRBV5-1 | TGCGCCAGCAGCCCCTCCTTCACCAGGGGCAGCAATCAGCCCCAGCATTTT | CASSPSFTRGSNQPQHF
. | TRBJ1-2 | . | TRBV28 | TGTGCCAGCAGCCCCACCAGGGAACCCACCTTC | CASSPTREPTF
. | TRBJ1-6 | few | TRBV28 | TGTGCCAGCAGCGACATCCGCAATTCACCCCTCCACTTT | CASSDIRNSPLHF
. | TRBJ2-3 | . | TRBV9 | TGTGCCAGCAGCCTTAGCACAGATACGCAGTATTTT | CASSLSTDTQYF
. | TRBJ2-7 | . | TRBV18 | TGTGCCAGCTCCGAGGGGAGGGGGAGATCCTACGAGCAGTACTTC | CASSEGRGRSYEQYF
. | TRBJ1-2 | . | TRBV28 | TGTGCCAGCAGTTTAAGGCAGGACTATGGCTACACCTTC | CASSLRQDYGYTF
. | TRBJ2-2 | . | TRBV3-1/TRBV3-2 | TGTGCCAGCAGCCCAATGGGACATCCCGGGGAGCTGTTTTTT | CASSPMGHPGELFF
. | TRBJ2-3 | . | TRBV5-6 | TGTGCCAGCAGCTACGTAGCGGAGGGCAGCACAGATACGCAGTATTTT | CASSYVAEGSTDTQYF